The 30 T cell receptor beta chains below were found in one sample sequenced in a study of T cells in Graves' hyperthyroidism and ophthalmopathy. There were TCR beta CDR3 regions amplified from RNA transcripts. HTBI primers were the set used in a first-round RT-PCR of the TCR CDR3. Using its own MiXCR run on the multiplex PCR reads, TCRdb lists one record per CDR3 protein. The sample yields about 610,000 distinct CDR3 sequences, roughly 16% seen once. The sequenced sample was blood. All receptors derive from a woman aged 40-49 years with Graves' ophthalmopathy.

The V call is TRBV6-5, the J call TRBJ2-1, with TRBD2 matching over 7 bases. Germline trimming cut 2 bases from V and 4 bases from J; bases unmatched to any gene: 8. CDR3 length equals 16 residues. In germline, CDR1 is MNHEY, CDR2 SVGAGI. The CDR3 region has the DNA TGTGCCAGCAGTTACGGGGGGGGAGGGGTTTACAATGAGCAGTTCTTC. This codes for CASSYGGGGVYNEQFF.

The table lists this clonotype with a few counts. The chain has TRBV13 and TRBJ2-7; TRBD2 matches at 7 bases. The V segment lost 3 bases and the J segment 3 bases; nucleotides outside the gene matches: 8. CDR1 and CDR2 (germline): PRHDT, FYEKMQ (reference sequence). The CDR3 has 15 amino acids. DNA for the CDR3: TGTGCCAGCAGCTTTGGGGCTAGCGGAAACTACGAGCAGTACTTC. It yields the protein CASSFGASGNYEQYF.

This clonotype was recorded many times. The genes are TRBV20-1 and TRBJ2-2, with 11 bases fitting TRBD2. There are 15 residues in the CDR3. Germline CDR1 DFQATT, CDR2 SNEGSKA (reference sequence). With 6 bases clipped from V and 2 bases from J, the junction kept 5 bases outside the gene matches. The CDR3 bases are TGCAGTGCCCGTAGCGGGAGGGGAAACACCGGGGAGCTGTTTTTT. Translation gives CSARSGRGNTGELFF.

This clonotype was recorded many times. The V call is TRBV18, the J call TRBJ2-3, with D unclear. Trimming shortened V by 3 bases and J by 3 bases, and 7 bases separated the two germline ends. Germline CDR1 KGHSH, CDR2 LQKENI. The CDR3 consists of 13 residues. The DNA of the CDR3 is TGTGCCAGCTCACCGATGGGGACAGATACGCAGTATTTT. This codes for CASSPMGTDTQYF.

This clonotype was detected many times. This chain connects TRBV2 to TRBJ1-5, with TRBD1 matching over 9 bases. Unmatched junction bases numbered 3, after V lost 8 bases and J lost 4 bases. The CDR3 is 13 residues long. Germline V gene sequence: CDR1 SNHLY, CDR2 FYNNEI. CDR3 DNA: TGTGCCAGCGCAGACAGGGGGAATCAGCCCCAGCATTTT. Its protein product is CASADRGNQPQHF.

This clonotype has a count of ten or more. The rearrangement uses TRBV7-2 and TRBJ1-2; the match to TRBD1 covers 8 bases. Germline-derived CDR1 and CDR2 are SGHTA and FQGNSA. J was trimmed by 7 bases and V by 5 bases; bases with no gene match: 9. This CDR3 spans 14 amino acids. The CDR3 here is CASSERTGQGGYTF. CDR3 nucleotides: TGTGCCAGCAGCGAAAGGACAGGGCAAGGTGGCTACACCTTC.

Concerning this clonotype: This sequence may be a read error, since a much larger clone differs from it by one base. The chain joins TRBV7-9 to TRBJ2-2, with D maybe TRBD1 (6 bases). Germline V CDR1 and CDR2: SEHNR, FQNEAQ (reference sequence). V lost 5 bases and J lost 8, with 15 bases in between. This CDR3 has 14 amino acids. CDR3 nucleotide sequence: TGTGCCAGCAGCCCAGGGGCAGTGATGGGGGAGCTGTTTTTT. Translating it yields CASSPGAVMGELFF.

This sequence joins TRBV28 and TRBJ1-6; D is ambiguous. V was cut by 10 bases and J by 7 bases, with 14 bases left in between. Germline V gene lookup returns CDR1 MDHEN and CDR2 SYDVKM. The CDR3 contains 13 residues. The CDR3 reads CATNPGWNSPLHF. In DNA form, the CDR3 reads TGTGCCACTAACCCCGGCTGGAATTCACCCCTCCACTTT.

V and J are TRBV7-8 and TRBJ1-1, with 7 bases aligning to TRBD1. CDR3 size: 15 residues. Germline CDR1 and CDR2: SGHVS and FQNEAQ. V lost 6 bases, J lost 0 bases, and 7 bases stayed unmatched. CDR3 nucleotide sequence: TGTGCCAGCAGGCGTACCGGGACAGTGAACACTGAAGCTTTCTTT. It translates to CASRRTGTVNTEAFF.

This clonotype turned up a few times. This chain uses TRBV4-1 with TRBJ1-3; perhaps TRBD1 as D (5 bases). The V end was cut by 1 base, the J end by 3 bases, with 16 bases between. Germline values: CDR1 MGHRA, CDR2 YSYEKL. CDR3 length: 17 residues. CDR3 nucleotide sequence: TGCGCCAGCAGCCAAGCCGCAGGAACAGGCCGTGGAAACACCATATATTTT. Translation: CASSQAAGTGRGNTIYF.

The chain carries TRBV5-1 and TRBJ1-6, with a tentative D call TRBD1 (5 bases). This CDR3 contains 14 residues. V was clipped by 0 bases and J by 7 bases, with 8 bases between them. CDR1 and CDR2 (germline): SGHRS, YFSETQ. As DNA, the CDR3 is TGCGCCAGCAGCTTGGAAGGGGAGAATTCACCCCTCCACTTT. Protein product: CASSLEGENSPLHF. Variable domain in full (rest from reference TRBV5-1 and TRBJ1-6): KAGVTQTPRYLIKTRGQQVTLSCSPISGHRSVSWYQQTPGQGLQFLFEYFSETQRNKGNFPGRFSGRQFSNSRSEMNVSTLELGDSALYLCASSLEGENSPLHFGNGTRLTVT.

This clonotype was seen a handful of times. The V gene is TRBV5-1, the J gene TRBJ2-6, with D unresolved. V was shortened by 1 base and J by 0 bases, with 17 bases between the two germline ends. The CDR3 length is 19 residues. Germline CDR1 SGHRS, CDR2 YFSETQ. CDR3 in DNA: TGCGCCAGCAGCTTGTCAAGCCTCCTGGCAGACTCTGGGGCCAACGTCCTGACTTTC. Residues: CASSLSSLLADSGANVLTF.

This clonotype has at least ten counts. The rearrangement joins TRBV20-1 to TRBJ1-5; a weak D match, TRBD1 (6 bases). Per the germline V gene, CDR1 is DFQATT and CDR2 is SNEGSKA (reference sequence). This CDR3 is built from 13 residues. The CDR3 DNA is TGCGCCAGGGGTTACGGTGTGAATCAGCCCCAGCATTTT. Amino acids: CARGYGVNQPQHF.

The chain employs TRBV10-1 and TRBJ2-7, with 9 bases aligning to TRBD1. The CDR3 is 14 residues long. With V trimmed by 5 bases and J by 6 bases, 8 bases remained unmatched. Per the germline V gene, CDR1 is WNHNN and CDR2 is SYGVQD (reference sequence). The CDR3 is CASSPGTGTSEQYF. The DNA of the CDR3 is TGCGCCAGCAGTCCCGGGACAGGGACGTCCGAGCAGTACTTC.

This clonotype was detected only a few times. The chain uses TRBV4-1 and TRBJ2-5; no clear D gene. This CDR3 region has 16 residues. Trimming took 1 base from V and 5 from J, leaving 17 bases between them. Per the germline V gene, CDR1 is MGHRA and CDR2 is YSYEKL. CDR3 sequence reads: CASSQGLAAGEETQYF. The CDR3 bases are TGCGCCAGCAGCCAAGGGCTCGCGGCAGGCGAGGAGACCCAGTACTTC.

V and J are TRBV9 and TRBJ1-3; 7 nucleotides agree with TRBD1. The V segment lost 4 bases and the J segment 6 bases; nucleotides outside the gene matches: 16. The CDR3 sequence is 17 residues long. Germline CDR1 reads SGDLS; CDR2 reads YYNGEE. CDR3 amino acids: CASSPSGGRGYINTIYF. CDR3 in DNA: TGTGCCAGCAGCCCCTCAGGTGGCAGGGGGTACATAAACACCATATATTTT.

The rearrangement links TRBV7-2 to TRBJ2-5; 8 nucleotides line up with TRBD2. Germline V gives CDR1 SGHTA, CDR2 FQGNSA. The CDR3 covers 14 residues. The trim removed 5 bases at V and 5 bases at J, leaving 7 bases unmatched. The DNA of the CDR3 is TGTGCCAGCAGCAGGAGCGGGGGTGGGGAGACCCAGTACTTC. It is translated as CASSRSGGGETQYF.

On this clonotype itself: A single base separates this from a much larger clone, so it may be a read error. J is TRBJ1-6 and V is TRBV2, with D possibly TRBD1 on 5 matching bases. Trimming pared 6 bases from V and 6 bases from J, leaving 18 bases between. The CDR3 has 16 amino acids. In germline, CDR1 is SNHLY, CDR2 FYNNEI. The CDR3 nucleotides are TGTGCCAGCAGGAGGACCGGGACGACCTGTAATTCACCCCTCCACTTT. It translates to CASRRTGTTCNSPLHF.

There are many counts of this clonotype. This chain links TRBV2 with TRBJ1-5; D unresolved. This CDR3 is built from 12 residues. The V end lost 2 bases, the J end lost 6 bases, and 5 bases lay between the germline ends. From germline, CDR1 is SNHLY and CDR2 FYNNEI. CDR3 residues: CASSEWPQPQHF. DNA of the CDR3: TGTGCCAGCAGTGAATGGCCTCAGCCCCAGCATTTT.

This clonotype was picked up many times. CDR3 region: CASSYDSKDTEAFF. CDR3 in DNA: TGTGCCAGCAGTTACGACAGCAAGGACACTGAAGCTTTCTTT. This chain links TRBV6-7 with TRBJ1-1; perhaps TRBD1 as D (5 bases). TRBV6-7 is placed among ORFs of uncertain function. The CDR3 loop spans 14 amino acids. Trimming left V 2 bases short and J 3 bases short, with 10 bases between.

The V call is TRBV19, the J call TRBJ2-6; 9 positions match TRBD1. Germline V gives CDR1 LNHDA, CDR2 SQIVND (reference sequence). CDR3 length equals 16 residues. V was pared by 8 bases and J by 1 base, with 6 bases of the junction left unmatched. The CDR3 DNA follows: TGTGCCAGTCACAGGGGGCGCATATCTGGGGCCAACGTCCTGACTTTC. Protein sequence: CASHRGRISGANVLTF. Based on the CDR3 plus reference TRBV19 and TRBJ2-6, the full variable domain is DGGITQSPKYLFRKEGQNVTLSCEQNLNHDAMYWYRQDPGQGLRLIYYSQIVNDFQKGDIAEGYSVSREKKESFPLTVTSAQKNPTAFYLCASHRGRISGANVLTFGAGSRLTVL.

The genes are TRBV6-2 or TRBV6-3 and TRBJ1-2, with 7 bases fitting TRBD1. V was clipped by 7 bases and J by 2 bases; unmatched bases: 7. CDR1 is MNHEY, CDR2 SVGEGT, per germline. The CDR3 spans 14 residues. CDR3 bases: TGTGCCAGCATGCGGACAGGCGTAAACTATGGCTACACCTTC. As protein: CASMRTGVNYGYTF.

The rearrangement joins TRBV12-3 or TRBV12-4 to TRBJ1-3; TRBD1 might be the D (5 bases). CDR3 length equals 12 residues. Trimming took 8 bases from V and 6 from J, leaving 11 bases between them. In nucleotides, the CDR3 is TGTGCCAGCTCGAGGGGCGTAAACACCATATATTTT. Amino acids: CASSRGVNTIYF.

This clonotype was counted ten times or more. The V and J genes are TRBV12-3 or TRBV12-4 and TRBJ1-1; D call uncertain. V shed 3 bases and J shed 0 bases, with 14 bases lying between them. The CDR3 runs 16 residues. The CDR3 region is CASSFYSHRVNTEAFF. Written as DNA, the CDR3 is TGTGCCAGCAGTTTCTATTCTCACCGGGTGAACACTGAAGCTTTCTTT.

Many counts were recorded for this clonotype. This chain joins TRBV6-1 and TRBJ2-1, with 9 bases aligning to TRBD1. Germline V lookup: CDR1 MNHNS, CDR2 SASEGT. The ends lost 0 bases at V and 7 bases at J; junction bases unmatched: 7. This CDR3 contains 16 residues. DNA of the CDR3: TGTGCCAGCAGTGAAGCAGCGGGGACAGGGTCGAATGAGCAGTTCTTC. This encodes CASSEAAGTGSNEQFF.

The chain combines TRBV7-9 with TRBJ1-6; no reliable D call. The CDR3 loop spans 12 amino acids. CDR1 and CDR2 from the germline V gene are SEHNR and FQNEAQ (reference sequence). The germline V and J ends were trimmed by 5 bases and 14 bases, with 13 bases remaining between them. CDR3 nucleotide sequence: TGTGCCAGCAGCCTGAACACAGACACCCTCCACTTT. It translates to CASSLNTDTLHF.

This clonotype has at least ten counts. The chain joins TRBV7-2 to TRBJ2-7; 10 positions agree with TRBD1. Trimming removed 4 bases from V and 5 bases from J; junction bases left unmatched: 8. The CDR3 sequence is 15 residues long. Germline CDR1 SGHTA, CDR2 FQGNSA. The CDR3 reads CASSSGPGQGNEQYF. For the CDR3, the DNA is TGTGCCAGCAGCTCCGGACCGGGACAGGGGAACGAGCAGTACTTC. The full variable domain, rest sourced from reference TRBV7-2 and TRBJ2-7, is GAGVSQSPSNKVTEKGKDVELRCDPISGHTALYWYRQSLGQGLEFLIYFQGNSAPDKSGLPSDRFSAERTGGSVSTLTIQRTQQEDSAVYLCASSSGPGQGNEQYFGPGTRLTVT.

This clonotype was recorded a few times. This rearrangement joins TRBV10-1 to TRBJ2-2; 9 nucleotides match TRBD1. J lost 5 bases, V lost 5 bases, and 9 bases had no gene match. The germline CDR1 and CDR2 sequences are WNHNN and SYGVQD (reference sequence). This CDR3 comprises 16 residues. CDR3 residues: CASSSGTGLRTGELFF. CDR3 sequence (DNA): TGCGCCAGCAGTTCCGGGACAGGGTTACGGACCGGGGAGCTGTTTTTT.

This clonotype was detected ten times or more. The rearrangement joins TRBV6-2 or TRBV6-3 to TRBJ2-2; 9 bases align to TRBD2. CDR3 size: 15 residues. V lost 10 bases and J lost 7; bases outside the gene matches: 13. Germline V gives CDR1 MNHEY, CDR2 SVGEGT. CDR3 DNA: TGTGCCACGCACCGCGCTAGCGGGAAGATCGGGGAGCTGTTTTTT. This gives the protein CATHRASGKIGELFF.

This clonotype has a handful of counts. The chain is built from TRBV12-3 or TRBV12-4 and TRBJ2-1; D may be TRBD2 (7 bases). V gave up 3 bases and J gave up 10 bases, with 22 bases separating them. CDR3 size: 16 residues. CDR3 nucleotide sequence: TGTGCCAGCAGTTTGAGGGGGGGCACTAGCAGCTCGGAGCAGTTCTTC. Amino acid sequence: CASSLRGGTSSSEQFF.